Each of the 26 T cell receptor beta chains below was sequenced from the same sample in a study of OX40 agonist ivuxolimab in advanced cancers. TCRdb keeps only in-frame clones here, not all; method: immunoSEQ multiplex PCR. The sample records about 15,000 clones, roughly 60% being singletons. The sample was CD4+ or CD8+ T cells sorted from blood, taken in a trial of the OX40 agonist ivuxolimab. The receptors were gathered from an adult with an advanced solid tumor such as melanoma, head and neck, liver or kidney cancer.

In regard to this clone: A far larger clone is only one base removed, so a read error is likely. This chain joins TRBV4-3 and TRBJ2-5; TRBD1 matches 8 bases. Gene TRBJ2-7 matches the end of the DNA better, so the J call may be wrong. The CDR3 runs 14 residues. Germline assignment: CDR1 LGHNA and CDR2 YSLEER. The CDR3 loop reads CASSFGTGGTEQYF. The DNA of the CDR3 is TGCGCCAGCAGCTTTGGTACAGGGGGAACCGAGCAGTACTTC.

The chain employs TRBV5-1 and TRBJ2-3, with 7 bases aligning to TRBD2. Germline V gene data show CDR1 as SGHRS and CDR2 as YFSETQ. CDR3 length equals 15 residues. The V gene end was trimmed by 4 bases and the J gene end by 3 bases; junction bases not matched to a gene: 8. CDR3 DNA sequence: TGCGCCAGCAGCCCACGGGGGGTTGGTACAGATACGCAGTATTTT. Residues: CASSPRGVGTDTQYF. The full variable domain, rest sourced from reference TRBV5-1 and TRBJ2-3, is KAGVTQTPRYLIKTRGQQVTLSCSPISGHRSVSWYQQTPGQGLQFLFEYFSETQRNKGNFPGRFSGRQFSNSRSEMNVSTLELGDSALYLCASSPRGVGTDTQYFGPGTRLTVL.

The count of this clone is one. The chain recombines TRBV7-2 with TRBJ2-5, with D perhaps matching TRBD2 (5 bases). V lost 1 base, J lost 5 bases, and 14 bases lay in between. From germline, CDR1 is SGHTA and CDR2 FQGNSA. This CDR3 comprises 15 residues. CDR3: CASSLGRGRQETQYF. The CDR3 DNA follows: TGTGCCAGCAGCTTAGGTCGGGGTAGGCAGGAGACCCAGTACTTC.

This clone rates as medium-sized. The J gene is TRBJ2-2, the V gene TRBV7-9, with unresolved D. Germline values: CDR1 SEHNR, CDR2 FQNEAQ (reference sequence). V lost 11 bases and J lost 7, with 14 bases in between. The CDR3 length is 12 residues. The CDR3 region is CAVRPKGGELFF. DNA for the CDR3: TGTGCCGTCCGTCCGAAGGGCGGGGAGCTGTTTTTT.

V is TRBV7-9 and J is TRBJ1-1; 7 positions agree with TRBD1. The V gene's germline CDR1 is SEHNR and CDR2 FQNEAQ (reference sequence). The CDR3 extends over 14 amino acids. V gave up 4 bases and J gave up 1 base; unmatched junction bases: 3. Written as DNA, the CDR3 is TGTGCCAGCAGCTGGACAGGTCGGAACACTGAAGCTTTCTTT. Translating gives CASSWTGRNTEAFF.

This chain links TRBV7-9 with TRBJ2-1, with D possibly TRBD1 on 5 matching bases. This CDR3 is 15 amino acids long. Germline V lookup: CDR1 SEHNR, CDR2 FQNEAQ (reference sequence). Trimming removed 4 bases at V and 5 bases at J, with 15 bases between. The CDR3 reads CASSSIQTDNNEQFF. Here the CDR3 DNA reads TGTGCCAGCAGCTCGATACAGACAGACAACAATGAGCAGTTCTTC. The complete variable domain, with remaining parts taken from reference TRBV7-9 and TRBJ2-1, reads DTGVSQNPRHKITKRGQNVTFRCDPISEHNRLYWYRQTLGQGPEFLTYFQNEAQLEKSRLLSDRFSAERPKGSFSTLEIQRTEQGDSAMYLCASSSIQTDNNEQFFGPGTRLTVL.

The chain combines TRBV7-8 with TRBJ2-7; D is ambiguous. The germline V gene has CDR1 SGHVS and CDR2 FQNEAQ. The V gene lost 5 bases and the J gene lost 4 bases, with 12 bases spanning the gap. The CDR3 extends over 13 amino acids. The CDR3 nucleotides are TGTGCCAGCAGCCTTTCGGACGGGTACGAGCAGTACTTC. As protein: CASSLSDGYEQYF.

The chain couples TRBV7-9 to TRBJ2-1, with D unclear. Trimming stripped 1 base from V and 10 bases from J, with 8 bases between. Germline V CDR1 and CDR2: SEHNR, FQNEAQ (reference sequence). The CDR3 covers 12 residues. The CDR3 DNA follows: TGTGCCAGCAGCTTAGGTGATGACGAGCAGTTCTTC. It yields the protein CASSLGDDEQFF.

The gene calls are TRBV5-4 and TRBJ2-7; D is undetermined. Deletions cut 0 bases from V and 7 bases from J, with 11 bases between. In germline, CDR1 is SGHNT, CDR2 YYREEE (reference sequence). This CDR3 has 13 amino acids. CDR3 sequence reads: CASSLGGSPEQYF. CDR3 nucleotide sequence: TGTGCCAGCAGCTTGGGGGGTAGCCCTGAGCAGTACTTC.

The chain carries TRBV28 and TRBJ2-4; TRBD2 agrees at 10 bases. This CDR3 has 20 residues. Germline V lookup: CDR1 MDHEN, CDR2 SYDVKM. The V gene end was trimmed by 4 bases and the J gene end by 1 base; junction bases not matched to a gene: 16. DNA for the CDR3: TGTGCCAGCAGTTCTCCTACAAGCGGGGGGGATATGTGGGCCAAAAACATTCAGTACTTC. Translation: CASSSPTSGGDMWAKNIQYF.

The chain recombines TRBV7-9 with TRBJ2-3; D might be TRBD1 or TRBD2, each matching 5 bases. Germline V gene lookup returns CDR1 SEHNR and CDR2 FQNEAQ (reference sequence). V was pared by 5 bases and J by 10 bases, with 19 bases between. There are 14 residues in the CDR3. DNA of the CDR3: TGTGCCAGCAGCCGGGACGCTCTCCCTGGGGCGCAGTATTTT. This sequence encodes CASSRDALPGAQYF.

The table lists this clone with a count of one. V and J are TRBV11-2 and TRBJ1-2, with no clear D. Deletions cut 1 base from V and 3 bases from J, with 9 bases between. The CDR3 sequence is 14 residues long. Germline V lookup: CDR1 SGHAT, CDR2 FQNNGV. The CDR3 bases are TGTGCCAGCAGCTTAGGTCCGCAGTACTATGGCTACACCTTC. Protein sequence: CASSLGPQYYGYTF.

The chain links TRBV4-1 to TRBJ1-2, with D possibly matching TRBD1 (5 bases). V lost 4 bases to trimming and J lost 6 bases, with 21 bases between them. CDR3 length: 16 amino acids. The V gene's germline CDR1 is MGHRA and CDR2 YSYEKL. The CDR3 is CASSRAEGARMDGYTF. The CDR3 coding sequence is TGCGCCAGCAGCCGAGCCGAAGGGGCGCGGATGGATGGCTACACCTTC.

The chain joins TRBV5-4 to TRBJ2-7; D call uncertain. The CDR3 contains 13 residues. The germline CDR1 and CDR2 sequences are SGHNT and YYREEE (reference sequence). The V gene lost 4 bases and the J gene lost 2 bases, with 10 bases spanning the gap. CDR3 nucleotide sequence: TGTGCCAGCAGCGATTCATACGCCTACGAGCAGTACTTC. Its translation is CASSDSYAYEQYF.

This sequence joins TRBV7-8 and TRBJ2-3; 12 positions agree with TRBD2. CDR1 SGHVS and CDR2 FQNEAQ come from the germline V gene. With 1 base clipped from V and 6 bases from J, the junction kept 5 bases outside the gene matches. The CDR3 covers 16 residues. CDR3 sequence: CASSLELAGGGDTQYF. In DNA, the CDR3 is TGTGCCAGCAGCTTAGAACTAGCGGGGGGAGGGGATACGCAGTATTTT.

The chain has TRBV9 and TRBJ2-2, with D hard to call. The CDR3 covers 12 residues. Germline CDR1 SGDLS, CDR2 YYNGEE. Trimming shortened V by 0 bases and J by 9 bases, and 6 bases separated the two germline ends. The CDR3: CASSVAHRELFF. The CDR3 nucleotides are TGTGCCAGCAGCGTAGCTCACCGGGAGCTGTTTTTT.

The DNA for the CDR3 is TGTGCCAGCAGCCTCTCAGGGCTAGTTGGCTACAATGAGCAGTTCTTC. Its protein product is CASSLSGLVGYNEQFF. The chain recombines TRBV7-8 with TRBJ2-1; the D gene is possibly TRBD1 (5 bases). There are 16 residues in the CDR3. Germline V gene data show CDR1 as SGHVS and CDR2 as FQNEAQ. The V end lost 5 bases, the J end lost 3 bases, and 17 bases lay between the germline ends.

Here the CDR3 DNA reads TGTGCCAGCAGCCAAGATGCTGGGCCAGATACGCAGTATTTT. It codes for CASSQDAGPDTQYF. The J gene is TRBJ2-3, the V gene TRBV14; D remains ambiguous. Germline V gene data show CDR1 as SGHDN and CDR2 as FVKESK. This CDR3 has 14 residues. The germline V and J ends were trimmed by 0 bases and 4 bases, with 8 bases remaining between them.

This clone was detected only a few times. The genes are TRBV5-5 and TRBJ2-7, with TRBD2 identical over 13 bases. This CDR3 region has 15 residues. Losses at the gene ends were 2 bases for V and 2 bases for J; bases not matched to a gene: 1. Per germline, CDR1 SGHKS and CDR2 YYEKEE (reference sequence). The CDR3 DNA reads as TGTGCCAGCAGCTTCGGACTAGCGGGGGCCTACGAGCAGTACTTC. Its translation: CASSFGLAGAYEQYF.

Concerning this clone: At one of its ends the junction is not consistent with the germline gene, which may arise from a read error. Additional DNA sequences in this sample encode the identical CDR3. CDR3 sequence: CASSEIAGQPNTGELFF. In DNA, the CDR3 is TGTGCCAGCAGTGAAATAGCGGGGCAACCGAACACCGGGGAGCTGTTTTTC. The chain joins TRBV2 to TRBJ2-2; 8 bases line up with TRBD2. Germline V gives CDR1 SNHLY, CDR2 FYNNEI. The length of the CDR3 is 17 residues. Combining the CDR3 with reference TRBV2 and TRBJ2-2 gives the whole variable domain EPEVTQTPSHQVTQMGQEVILRCVPISNHLYFYWYRQILGQKVEFLVSFYNNEISEKSEIFDDQFSVERPDGSNFTLKIRSTKLEDSAMYFCASSEIAGQPNTGELFFGEGSRLTVL.

This clone was counted a few times. J is TRBJ2-7 and V is TRBV5-1, with D unclear. This CDR3 has 13 residues. Trimming removed 0 bases from V and 4 bases from J, with 8 bases in between. In germline, CDR1 is SGHRS, CDR2 YFSETQ. CDR3 nucleotides: TGCGCCAGCAGCTTGGAATTTGGGTACGAGCAGTACTTC. Translating it yields CASSLEFGYEQYF.

This clone was observed a handful of times. One junction end does not reproduce the germline sequence, and a read error may be involved. V is TRBV19 and J is TRBJ2-2, with a weak D call TRBD1 (6 bases). Germline V gene lookup returns CDR1 LNHDA and CDR2 SQIVND (reference sequence). This CDR3 comprises 13 residues. The CDR3 here is CASSTGNPGELFF. Written as DNA, the CDR3 is TGTGCCAGTTCCACAGGGAACCCCGGGGAGCTGTTTTTT.

The chain recombines TRBV5-8 with TRBJ2-1; D not resolved. The CDR3 loop spans 14 amino acids. The ends were cut back, 0 bases at V and 3 bases at J, with 7 bases in the middle. CDR1 is SGHTS, CDR2 YDEGEE, per germline. The CDR3 sequence: CASSLVFNYNEQFF. The CDR3 bases are TGTGCCAGCAGCTTGGTATTCAACTACAATGAGCAGTTCTTC.

The V gene is TRBV7-9, the J gene TRBJ2-3; 7 bases fit TRBD2. Germline values: CDR1 SEHNR, CDR2 FQNEAQ (reference sequence). CDR3 length: 14 residues. Trimming removed 1 base from V and 4 bases from J; junction bases left unmatched: 2. The CDR3 bases are TGTGCCAGCAGCTTAGGGAGCGGGGCAGATACGCAGTATTTT. Translating it yields CASSLGSGADTQYF.

This clone is medium-sized (0.01 to 0.1%) by share. The sample has other DNA sequences that encode this CDR3 too. The rearrangement joins TRBV11-2 to TRBJ2-7; D remains ambiguous. This CDR3 is built from 13 residues. Germline V gene lookup returns CDR1 SGHAT and CDR2 FQNNGV. Trimming left V 3 bases short and J 5 bases short, with 11 bases between. For the CDR3, the DNA is TGTGCCAGCAGCTTCCGACCCCTCGACGAGCAGTACTTC. This translates into CASSFRPLDEQYF.

The chain recombines TRBV6-5 with TRBJ2-7, with D uncertain. CDR1 and CDR2 from the germline V gene are MNHEY and SVGAGI. V lost 0 bases to trimming and J lost 6 bases, with 12 bases between them. The CDR3 runs to 14 residues. The CDR3 DNA follows: TGTGCCAGCAGTTACTCGAATTCTGGCGCCGAGCAGTACTTC. Encoded protein: CASSYSNSGAEQYF.